One sample yielded the 31 T cell receptor beta chains listed below, sequenced in a study of PD-1 blockade in mismatch repair-deficient tumors. Assay: immunoSEQ multiplex PCR; the TCRdb copy retains only in-frame clones and omits some. The repertoire holds some 120,000 clones, with about 86% as singletons. Sequenced here: peripheral blood, sampled 44 weeks after starting pembrolizumab. The receptors derive from an adult with mismatch repair-deficient cancer.

This chain connects TRBV7-9 to TRBJ2-3, with TRBD2 matching 7 bases. From germline, CDR1 is SEHNR and CDR2 FQNEAQ (reference sequence). The CDR3 is 16 amino acids. The J segment lost 7 bases and the V segment lost 5 bases, leaving 15 bases of the junction unmatched. This CDR3 reads CASSHQRIAGTYTQYF. The CDR3 DNA is TGTGCCAGCAGCCATCAGAGGATAGCGGGCACGTATACGCAGTATTTT.

The rearrangement links TRBV30 to TRBJ2-7; D might be TRBD1 (6 bases). The V gene lost 2 bases and the J gene lost 0 bases, with 17 bases spanning the gap. Looked up from germline, CDR1 is GTSNPN and CDR2 is SVGIG (reference sequence). The CDR3 loop spans 16 amino acids. The CDR3 sequence: CAWSNPVEDSSYEQYF. The CDR3 region has the DNA TGTGCCTGGAGTAATCCGGTGGAGGACAGCTCCTACGAGCAGTACTTC.

This clone was recorded a few times. The chain has TRBV7-9 and TRBJ1-1; D gene unclear. This CDR3 comprises 13 residues. Per germline, CDR1 SEHNR and CDR2 FQNEAQ (reference sequence). Trimming took 1 base from V and 5 from J, leaving 8 bases between them. CDR3 sequence reads: CASSLDRGTEAFF. Written as DNA, the CDR3 is TGTGCCAGCAGCTTAGATCGAGGGACTGAAGCTTTCTTT.

The table lists this clone with a few counts. In DNA form, the CDR3 reads TGCGCCAGCAGTCTGATACATTCGGGACTCCGCTATGGCTACACCTTC. Amino acid sequence: CASSLIHSGLRYGYTF. This sequence joins TRBV23-1 and TRBJ1-2; D is perhaps TRBD1 (5 bases). TRBV23-1 counts as an open reading frame of uncertain function. This CDR3 is built from 16 residues. Trimming removed 4 bases from V and 4 bases from J, with 19 bases in between.

This chain connects TRBV27 to TRBJ2-7; 8 bases are shared with TRBD2. The CDR3 sequence is 13 residues long. Germline V gives CDR1 MNHEY, CDR2 SMNVEV (reference sequence). The junction had 4 bases not matched to a gene; V was cut back by 5 bases and J by 4 bases. The DNA of the CDR3 is TGTGCCAGCAGTCCGACTAGCGAGTACGAGCAGTACTTC. Protein sequence: CASSPTSEYEQYF.

This chain joins TRBV13 and TRBJ2-7; D gene uncertain. V lost 3 bases to trimming and J lost 5 bases, with 11 bases between them. Germline CDR1 reads PRHDT; CDR2 reads FYEKMQ (reference sequence). The CDR3 sequence is 13 residues long. Here the CDR3 reads CASSLSGSHEQYF. Written as DNA, the CDR3 is TGTGCCAGCAGCTTGTCTGGGTCTCACGAGCAGTACTTC.

The V call is TRBV5-1, the J call TRBJ1-2; weak D call: TRBD1 (5 bases). Trimming cost V 1 base and J 4 bases, with 14 bases left between them. The CDR3 sequence is 15 residues long. Germline-derived CDR1 and CDR2 are SGHRS and YFSETQ. The CDR3 loop is CASSLSPGTSYGYTF. In DNA form, the CDR3 reads TGCGCCAGCAGCTTGTCGCCAGGGACTAGCTATGGCTACACCTTC.

The V call is TRBV4-3, the J call TRBJ2-7; TRBD1 or TRBD2 may be the D gene (5 bases each). The V gene lost 3 bases and the J gene lost 2 bases, with 14 bases spanning the gap. The CDR3 contains 15 residues. Germline CDR1 is LGHNA and CDR2 is YSLEER. This chain's CDR3 is CASSQGRGVTYEQYF. DNA of the CDR3: TGCGCCAGCAGCCAGGGTCGGGGCGTGACCTACGAGCAGTACTTC.

The chain carries TRBV5-6 and TRBJ1-1; D is unclear. The CDR3 runs 16 residues. Germline lookup yields CDR1 SGHDT and CDR2 YYEEEE. With 2 bases removed from V and 0 bases from J, the gap between germline ends came to 14 bases. As DNA, the CDR3 is TGTGCCAGCAGCTTCCCCTCGGCTACACTGAACACTGAAGCTTTCTTT. Translating it yields CASSFPSATLNTEAFF.

The chain uses TRBV6-5 and TRBJ1-2; D perhaps matches TRBD1 (5 bases). V lost 6 bases, J lost 6 bases, and 14 bases lay in between. The length of the CDR3 is 13 residues. In germline, CDR1 is MNHEY, CDR2 SVGAGI. The CDR3 coding sequence is TGTGCCAGCAGACCGACGGGGGTGGATGGCTACACCTTC. Amino acid sequence: CASRPTGVDGYTF.

The V and J genes are TRBV19 and TRBJ2-3; D call uncertain. This CDR3 comprises 15 residues. The germline V gene encodes CDR1 LNHDA and CDR2 SQIVND (reference sequence). Trimming removed 3 bases from V and 0 bases from J, with 10 bases in between. Here the CDR3 DNA reads TGTGCCAGTAGTATTTCTGGGTATAGCACAGATACGCAGTATTTT. Translation: CASSISGYSTDTQYF.

This chain connects TRBV16 to TRBJ2-5; D perhaps matches TRBD2 (5 bases). V was shortened by 7 bases and J by 3 bases, with 12 bases between the two germline ends. CDR1 is KGHSY, CDR2 FQNENV, per germline. The CDR3 contains 13 residues. The CDR3 region is CASTRGGKETQYF. The CDR3 nucleotides are TGTGCCAGCACCCGTGGAGGAAAAGAGACCCAGTACTTC. Full variable domain (remainder filled in from reference TRBV16 and TRBJ2-5): GEEVAQTPKHLVRGEGQKAKLYCAPIKGHSYVFWYQQVLKNEFKFLISFQNENVFDETGMPKERFSAKCLPNSPCSLEIQATKLEDSAVYFCASTRGGKETQYFGPGTRLLVL.

This chain links TRBV19 with TRBJ2-7; 7 nucleotides line up with TRBD1. The CDR3 runs to 16 residues. With V trimmed by 5 bases and J by 0 bases, 10 bases remained unmatched. Germline CDR1 is LNHDA and CDR2 is SQIVND (reference sequence). The CDR3 bases are TGTGCCAGTAGTCCAGGGGGTAGCGTTGTCTCCTACGAGCAGTACTTC. Encoded protein: CASSPGGSVVSYEQYF.

On this clone: At one boundary the junction diverges from the germline segment, which might be a read error. The chain employs TRBV4-1 and TRBJ2-5; 7 bases are a match to TRBD1. CDR1 is MGHRA, CDR2 YSYEKL, per germline. CDR3 length: 14 residues. CDR3 nucleotides: TGCGCCAGCAGTCAAGACAGGGACCAAGAGACCCAGTACTTC. As protein: CASSQDRDQETQYF.

The gene calls are TRBV4-2 and TRBJ2-3; 12 positions agree with TRBD2. CDR1 is LGHNA, CDR2 YNFKEQ, per germline. The CDR3 contains 17 residues. V trimming: 0 bases; J trimming: 6 bases; junction bases outside the gene matches: 7. The CDR3 is CASSQEATSGRFDTQYF. CDR3 in DNA: TGTGCCAGCAGCCAAGAAGCGACTAGCGGGAGATTTGATACGCAGTATTTT.

The V and J genes are TRBV21-1 and TRBJ2-7. TRBV21-1 is designated a pseudogene. The length of the CDR3 is 16 residues. CDR3 bases: TGTGCCAGCAGCCAACCAAACGTTAGGGTCCCCTACGAGCAGTACTTC. Translating gives CASSQPNVRVPYEQYF.

This chain connects TRBV25-1 to TRBJ2-5, with a possible D match to TRBD2 (6 bases). There are 13 residues in the CDR3. Per germline, CDR1 MGHDK and CDR2 SYGVNS. V lost 2 bases to trimming and J lost 3 bases, with 7 bases between them. This CDR3 is CASSETGEETQYF. The CDR3 nucleotides are TGTGCCAGCAGTGAAACGGGGGAAGAGACCCAGTACTTC.

The CDR3 bases are TGTGCCTGGAGTTATAGATGGGAGACCCAGTACTTC. Residues: CAWSYRWETQYF. V and J are TRBV30 and TRBJ2-5; D gene unclear. The CDR3 runs 12 residues. V was shortened by 2 bases and J by 5 bases, with 9 bases between the two germline ends. Germline V CDR1 and CDR2: GTSNPN, SVGIG (reference sequence). Complete variable domain (other parts from reference TRBV30 and TRBJ2-5): SQTIHQWPATLVQPVGSPLSLECTVEGTSNPNLYWYRQAAGRGLQLLFYSVGIGQISSEVPQNLSASRPQDRQFILSSKKLLLSDSGFYLCAWSYRWETQYFGPGTRLLVL.

The chain is built from TRBV7-3 and TRBJ2-2, with 8 positions matching TRBD2. The CDR3 runs to 18 residues. The germline gives CDR1 SGHTA, CDR2 FQGTGA. Trimming took 5 bases from V and 4 from J; bases not matched to a gene: 15. The CDR3 DNA is TGTGCCAGCAGCCTCAGTGCGGGGCTAGCGGGTCTCACCGGGGAGCTGTTTTTT. Translated, it gives CASSLSAGLAGLTGELFF.

The chain has TRBV7-2 and TRBJ1-4; unclear D gene. V was shortened by 4 bases and J by 4 bases, with 7 bases between the two germline ends. The CDR3 totals 13 residues. Germline V gene data show CDR1 as SGHTA and CDR2 as FQGNSA. The chain's CDR3 is CASSSGVNEKLFF. CDR3 DNA sequence: TGTGCCAGCAGCTCTGGGGTTAATGAAAAACTGTTTTTT.

The chain combines TRBV18 with TRBJ1-3; D may be TRBD1 (5 bases). The CDR3 is made up of 17 amino acids. Germline V gene sequence: CDR1 KGHSH, CDR2 LQKENI. Trimming removed 4 bases from V and 0 bases from J, with 16 bases in between. The CDR3 is CASSRDGPFPSGNTIYF. The CDR3 DNA reads as TGTGCCAGCTCACGGGACGGACCCTTCCCCTCTGGAAACACCATATATTTT.

CDR3 amino acids: CSVDPVYTTEAFF. The CDR3 region has the DNA TGCAGCGTTGACCCAGTTTATACCACAGAAGCTTTCTTT. J is TRBJ1-1 and V is TRBV29-1; the D is unclear. The CDR3 spans 13 residues. V was shortened by 3 bases and J by 8 bases, with 16 bases between the two germline ends. The germline V gene encodes CDR1 SQVTM and CDR2 ANQGSEA.

V and J are TRBV28 and TRBJ2-1, with a tentative D call TRBD2 (5 bases). The CDR3 spans 13 residues. V lost 6 bases and J 7 bases, leaving 13 bases between the germline ends. Germline V gene lookup returns CDR1 MDHEN and CDR2 SYDVKM. In DNA, the CDR3 is TGTGCCAGCAGCCCCTGGAGCGGAAATGAGCAGTTCTTC. Protein: CASSPWSGNEQFF.

V and J are TRBV4-1 and TRBJ1-4; 7 bases map to TRBD1. CDR1 is MGHRA, CDR2 YSYEKL, per germline. The CDR3 covers 15 residues. V was pared by 2 bases and J by 8 bases, with 8 bases of the junction left unmatched. Written as DNA, the CDR3 is TGCGCCAGCAGCCAACGTTCAGGGACAGACGAAAAACTGTTTTTT. Amino acids: CASSQRSGTDEKLFF.

The chain is built from TRBV6-6 and TRBJ2-1; 10 bases match TRBD1. V was pared by 5 bases and J by 7 bases, with 11 bases of the junction left unmatched. This CDR3 contains 16 residues. The V gene's germline CDR1 is MNHNY and CDR2 SVGAGI (reference sequence). As DNA, the CDR3 is TGTGCCAGCAGTCCTTGGACAGGGGGTAAGCTAAATGAGCAGTTCTTC. It yields the protein CASSPWTGGKLNEQFF.

The rearrangement uses TRBV5-6 and TRBJ2-7; D not certain. Trimming took off 1 base at V and 0 bases at J, with 8 bases between the two ends. The germline CDR1 and CDR2 sequences are SGHDT and YYEEEE. There are 14 residues in the CDR3. The CDR3 loop reads CASSLFKFSYEQYF. In nucleotides, the CDR3 is TGTGCCAGCAGCTTGTTCAAGTTCTCCTACGAGCAGTACTTC. Looking up the rest from reference TRBV5-6 and TRBJ2-7 gives the full variable domain: DAGVTQSPTHLIKTRGQQVTLRCSPKSGHDTVSWYQQALGQGPQFIFQYYEEEERQRGNFPDRFSGHQFPNYSSELNVNALLLGDSALYLCASSLFKFSYEQYFGPGTRLTVT.

J is TRBJ2-7 and V is TRBV29-1; D remains ambiguous. Trimming removed 4 bases at V and 0 bases at J, with 13 bases between. CDR1 is SQVTM and CDR2 is ANQGSEA in the germline V gene. The CDR3 covers 14 residues. The CDR3 DNA is TGCAGCGTTGTTTCAGCAGAGGCCTCCTACGAGCAGTACTTC. Translation gives CSVVSAEASYEQYF.

This clone was seen only once. The rearrangement uses TRBV7-3 and TRBJ2-7; 9 bases are shared with TRBD2. Germline loops: CDR1 SGHTA, CDR2 FQGTGA. Trimming removed 3 bases from V and 7 bases from J; junction bases left unmatched: 10. There are 15 residues in the CDR3. CDR3 region: CASSLAPGLAREQYF. The CDR3 DNA reads TGTGCCAGCAGCTTGGCCCCGGGACTAGCAAGAGAGCAGTACTTC.

The chain carries TRBV11-2 and TRBJ2-1; TRBD1 agrees at 8 bases. Germline V lookup: CDR1 SGHAT, CDR2 FQNNGV. V shed 2 bases, J shed 5 bases, and the junction held 5 bases outside the gene matches. The CDR3 extends over 15 amino acids. CDR3 DNA sequence: TGTGCCAGCAGCTTATACAGGGGGGACAACAATGAGCAGTTCTTC. Translating it yields CASSLYRGDNNEQFF. The entire variable domain, with the rest obtained from reference TRBV11-2 and TRBJ2-1, is as follows: EAGVAQSPRYKIIEKRQSVAFWCNPISGHATLYWYQQILGQGPKLLIQFQNNGVVDDSQLPKDRFSAERLKGVDSTLKIQPAKLEDSAVYLCASSLYRGDNNEQFFGPGTRLTVL.

This chain links TRBV7-9 with TRBJ2-7; no reliable D call. Per germline, CDR1 SEHNR and CDR2 FQNEAQ (reference sequence). Trimming stripped 2 bases from V and 4 bases from J, with 9 bases between. The CDR3 is made up of 13 amino acids. In nucleotides, the CDR3 is TGTGCCAGCAGCTTAAGTGGTTGGTACGAGCAGTACTTC. Protein product: CASSLSGWYEQYF.

The chain couples TRBV19 to TRBJ2-7; D perhaps matches TRBD2 (6 bases). The ends were cut back, 2 bases at V and 2 bases at J, with 10 bases in the middle. Looked up from germline, CDR1 is LNHDA and CDR2 is SQIVND (reference sequence). This CDR3 has 14 residues. The CDR3 DNA reads as TGTGCCAGTAGTATATTTGCGGGACCCTACGAGCAGTACTTC. Encoded protein: CASSIFAGPYEQYF.